The clone carrying this T cell receptor beta chain was seen only a few times. Its cognate antigen is unknown. This record belongs to a study of identical twins. All donors comprised healthy Caucasians. A universal primer site was incorporated via template switching, and the cDNA contained unique molecular identifiers. From the 5' RACE reads, TCRdb called clonotypes with MiXCR, one entry per CDR3 protein. The sample has about 690,000 distinct CDR3 sequences, 5.5% to 7.5% seen once. V lost 0 bases, J lost 7 bases, and 6 bases lay in between. CDR3 length equals 12 residues. Germline assignment: CDR1 LGHDT and CDR2 YNNKEL (reference sequence). Findings of the study overall: Within monozygotic twins, out-of-frame TCR alpha sharing was underestimated by the models. Invariant populations such as MAIT and iNKT cells could partly muddle zero-insertion analyses.

The genes are TRBV3-1 and TRBJ1-1; no clear D gene. The material sequenced was naive T cells sorted from blood. This sequence was found in a man aged 18 to 29 in good health. The CDR3 coding sequence is TGTGCCAGCAGCCAAGAGGGCAGTGAAGCTTTCTTT. Protein sequence: CASSQEGSEAFF.